The 32 T cell receptor beta chains in this list originate from one sample, sequenced in a study of cytomegalovirus exposure and HLA in healthy donors (dated by TCRdb to about 2017). Preparation of the library involved the immunoSEQ multiplex PCR assay. For the multiplex PCR, a mixture combining 60 forward primers for TCR Vbeta segments and 13 reverse primers for TCR Jbeta segments was used. Sourced from immuneACCESS, this table was stored by TCRdb with only in-frame sequences that have V and J called. A share of the clones is absent; for the studies checked, an unresolved V gene accounts for under half, and the remainder has no known explanation. The sample table holds around 200,000 clones. The top ten hold approximately 0.98% of the sample. Input material: PBMCs. The source of these receptors is a woman in her twenties or thirties in good health and CMV-seropositive.

V gene TRBV27 combines with J gene TRBJ1-1; D possibly corresponds to TRBD1 (5 bases). Trimming removed 2 bases from V and 0 bases from J, with 19 bases in between. Looked up from germline, CDR1 is MNHEY and CDR2 is SMNVEV (reference sequence). The CDR3 totals 18 residues. The CDR3 is CASSLGFRGDDMNTEAFF. Written as DNA, the CDR3 is TGTGCCAGCAGTTTAGGGTTTCGGGGGGACGACATGAACACTGAAGCTTTCTTT.

The genes are TRBV18 and TRBJ2-1; D is perhaps TRBD2 (6 bases). Germline V gene lookup returns CDR1 KGHSH and CDR2 LQKENI. Trimming shortened V by 2 bases and J by 4 bases, and 12 bases separated the two germline ends. The CDR3 sequence is 15 residues long. In DNA form, the CDR3 reads TGTGCCAGCTCACCAAGTGGGGACTCGTACAATGAGCAGTTCTTC. Its protein product is CASSPSGDSYNEQFF.

The chain has TRBV5-1 and TRBJ1-4; D is possibly TRBD1 (6 bases). From germline, CDR1 is SGHRS and CDR2 YFSETQ. This CDR3 has 17 residues. Trimming took 1 base from V and 1 from J, leaving 14 bases between them. The CDR3 DNA follows: TGCGCCAGCAGCTTGCGGTGGAACAGGGAAACTAATGAAAAACTGTTTTTT. It is translated as CASSLRWNRETNEKLFF.

Regarding this clone: The same CDR3 can be traced to other DNA sequences in this sample. This chain joins TRBV29-1 and TRBJ2-7; a weak D match, TRBD1 (6 bases). Germline V gene data show CDR1 as SQVTM and CDR2 as ANQGSEA. V was pared by 2 bases and J by 4 bases, with 9 bases between. The CDR3 contains 12 residues. The CDR3 spells CSVESQGYEQYF. The CDR3 DNA follows: TGCAGCGTTGAATCACAGGGTTACGAGCAGTACTTC.

The rearrangement links TRBV5-1 to TRBJ2-1, with a tentative D call TRBD2 (5 bases). The CDR3 totals 15 residues. The V gene's germline CDR1 is SGHRS and CDR2 YFSETQ. Trimming took off 1 base at V and 2 bases at J, with 10 bases between the two ends. The CDR3 sequence is CASSLFSVAYNEQFF. The CDR3 region has the DNA TGCGCCAGCAGCTTGTTTAGCGTGGCCTACAATGAGCAGTTCTTC. Full variable domain (missing parts from reference TRBV5-1 and TRBJ2-1): KAGVTQTPRYLIKTRGQQVTLSCSPISGHRSVSWYQQTPGQGLQFLFEYFSETQRNKGNFPGRFSGRQFSNSRSEMNVSTLELGDSALYLCASSLFSVAYNEQFFGPGTRLTVL.

This chain joins TRBV7-9 and TRBJ1-2; unclear D gene. V was trimmed by 3 bases and J by 8 bases, leaving 16 bases between them. Germline V gene sequence: CDR1 SEHNR, CDR2 FQNEAQ (reference sequence). CDR3 size: 14 residues. The CDR3 sequence: CASSFGSFPGGYTF. CDR3 coding DNA: TGTGCCAGCAGCTTCGGTAGTTTCCCGGGGGGCTACACCTTC.

The J gene is TRBJ1-1, the V gene TRBV5-1; D remains unclear. CDR1 is SGHRS and CDR2 is YFSETQ in the germline V gene. Trimming stripped 2 bases from V and 4 bases from J, with 12 bases between. This CDR3 contains 14 residues. CDR3 nucleotide sequence: TGCGCCAGCAGCTTCGGGGAGGGTCCCACTGAAGCTTTCTTT. It is translated as CASSFGEGPTEAFF.

The V and J genes are TRBV5-6 and TRBJ1-1, with D tentatively TRBD1 (6 bases). The V end was cut by 4 bases, the J end by 6 bases, with 22 bases between. The CDR3 extends over 16 amino acids. Germline loops: CDR1 SGHDT, CDR2 YYEEEE. The CDR3 coding sequence is TGTGCCAGCAGCCGGTTGACAGGTTCCACCTATGCTGAAGCTTTCTTT. Amino acid sequence: CASSRLTGSTYAEAFF.

The gene calls are TRBV5-8 and TRBJ2-3, with D unresolved. V was clipped by 2 bases and J by 3 bases, with 4 bases between them. The CDR3 runs 12 residues. CDR1 and CDR2 from the germline V gene are SGHTS and YDEGEE. CDR3 in amino acids: CASSFPTDTQYF. In nucleotides, the CDR3 is TGTGCCAGCAGCTTTCCGACAGATACGCAGTATTTT. Variable domain in full (rest from reference TRBV5-8 and TRBJ2-3): EAGVTQSPTHLIKTRGQQATLRCSPISGHTSVYWYQQALGLGLQFLLWYDEGEERNRGNFPPRFSGRQFPNYSSELNVNALELEDSALYLCASSFPTDTQYFGPGTRLTVL.

The rearrangement links TRBV5-1 to TRBJ2-1; D is possibly TRBD1 (6 bases). Trimming stripped 0 bases from V and 2 bases from J, with 15 bases between. Germline CDR1 and CDR2: SGHRS and YFSETQ. There are 17 residues in the CDR3. The CDR3 region is CASSLAGALRTYNEQFF. In nucleotides, the CDR3 is TGCGCCAGCAGCTTGGCAGGGGCCCTAAGGACCTACAATGAGCAGTTCTTC.

The chain couples TRBV14 to TRBJ1-2; TRBD1 agrees at 7 bases. V was pared by 5 bases and J by 4 bases, with 10 bases of the junction left unmatched. CDR3 length: 15 amino acids. The germline CDR1 and CDR2 sequences are SGHDN and FVKESK. DNA for the CDR3: TGTGCCAGCAGCTACCAGACAGGGATAGTCTATGGCTACACCTTC. Protein: CASSYQTGIVYGYTF.

The chain is built from TRBV2 and TRBJ2-1; 7 bases line up with TRBD2. The ends lost 8 bases at V and 5 bases at J; junction bases unmatched: 3. CDR1 and CDR2 (germline): SNHLY, FYNNEI. The CDR3 totals 12 residues. The CDR3 coding sequence is TGTGCCAGCCAGCGGGACGACAATGAGCAGTTCTTC. This translates into CASQRDDNEQFF.

The chain joins TRBV30 to TRBJ2-3; 10 positions agree with TRBD2. CDR1 and CDR2 from the germline V gene are GTSNPN and SVGIG (reference sequence). This CDR3 is built from 14 residues. V lost 2 bases to trimming and J lost 4 bases; unmatched junction nucleotides: 3. CDR3 region: CAWSRTSGADTQYF. CDR3 sequence (DNA): TGTGCCTGGAGTCGGACTAGCGGAGCAGATACGCAGTATTTT.

The chain carries TRBV5-6 and TRBJ1-1; no reliable D call. This CDR3 is built from 12 residues. V was trimmed by 1 base and J by 4 bases, leaving 5 bases between them. The germline CDR1 and CDR2 sequences are SGHDT and YYEEEE. CDR3 amino acids: CASSLYGTEAFF. The CDR3 region has the DNA TGTGCCAGCAGCTTGTACGGCACTGAAGCTTTCTTT.

This chain joins TRBV15 and TRBJ2-2, with 7 bases lining up with TRBD1. The CDR3 runs to 14 residues. Trimming removed 5 bases from V and 10 bases from J; junction bases left unmatched: 10. Germline V gene lookup returns CDR1 LNHNV and CDR2 YYDKDF (reference sequence). DNA for the CDR3: TGTGCCACCAGCGGTGGACAGGCTGTTGAGGAGCTGTTTTTT. Residues: CATSGGQAVEELFF. Variable domain in full (rest from reference TRBV15 and TRBJ2-2): DAMVIQNPRYQVTQFGKPVTLSCSQTLNHNVMYWYQQKSSQAPKLLFHYYDKDFNNEADTPDNFQSRRPNTSFCFLDIRSPGLGDTAMYLCATSGGQAVEELFFGEGSRLTVL.

For this clone: Distinct nucleotide sequences in the sample also encode this CDR3. The chain combines TRBV2 with TRBJ1-2, with 8 bases matching TRBD1. Germline assignment: CDR1 SNHLY and CDR2 FYNNEI. V shed 6 bases and J 5 bases; nucleotides not matched to a gene: 5. The CDR3 is 13 amino acids. CDR3 sequence (DNA): TGTGCCAGCAGCGGACAGGGAGGGTATGGCTACACCTTC. Translated, it gives CASSGQGGYGYTF.

The chain joins TRBV7-2 to TRBJ2-7, with a possible D match to TRBD1 (5 bases). This CDR3 is built from 12 residues. CDR1 is SGHTA, CDR2 FQGNSA, per germline. V was cut by 1 base and J by 6 bases, with 7 bases left in between. The CDR3 coding sequence is TGTGCCAGCAGCTTAGATCAGGGCGAGCAGTACTTC. It translates to CASSLDQGEQYF.

The chain employs TRBV4-1 and TRBJ1-4; tentative D call: TRBD1 (6 bases). This CDR3 comprises 16 residues. The V gene's germline CDR1 is MGHRA and CDR2 YSYEKL. With 4 bases removed from V and 4 bases from J, the gap between germline ends came to 16 bases. The CDR3 region is CASSRGLTGLNEKLFF. The CDR3 DNA is TGCGCCAGCAGCCGGGGTCTGACAGGCCTTAATGAAAAACTGTTTTTT.

The CDR3 is CASNTRGRGFDGYTF. The CDR3 bases are TGTGCCAGCAATACCAGGGGGCGCGGTTTCGATGGCTACACCTTC. The rearrangement uses TRBV28 and TRBJ1-2, with 8 bases aligning to TRBD1. With 7 bases clipped from V and 6 bases from J, the junction kept 13 bases outside the gene matches. CDR1 and CDR2 (germline): MDHEN, SYDVKM. The CDR3 has 15 residues.

This chain links TRBV7-2 with TRBJ2-7; TRBD2 aligns across 14 bases. After removal of 5 bases from V and 3 bases from J, the junction contained 6 bases not matched to a gene. This CDR3 is built from 16 residues. Germline assignment: CDR1 SGHTA and CDR2 FQGNSA. CDR3: CASSRGLAGDSYEQYF. The CDR3 nucleotides are TGTGCCAGCAGCCGGGGACTAGCGGGAGATAGCTACGAGCAGTACTTC.

The V and J genes are TRBV11-3 and TRBJ2-2; 11 nucleotides agree with TRBD1. The germline CDR1 and CDR2 sequences are SGHNT and YENEEA. The CDR3 runs to 16 residues. With 5 bases clipped from V and 6 bases from J, the junction kept 8 bases outside the gene matches. The chain's CDR3 is CASSPMDRGRSGELFF. DNA for the CDR3: TGTGCCAGCAGCCCGATGGACAGGGGGCGATCCGGGGAGCTGTTTTTT.

The CDR3 bases are TGTGCCAGCAGCCCCGGTGGGGGCGTGAACACTGAAGCTTTCTTT. This sequence encodes CASSPGGGVNTEAFF. The genes are TRBV11-3 and TRBJ1-1; D perhaps matches TRBD1 (6 bases). The germline V gene encodes CDR1 SGHNT and CDR2 YENEEA. There are 15 residues in the CDR3. Trimming pared 5 bases from V and 0 bases from J, leaving 13 bases between.

The chain uses TRBV5-1 and TRBJ2-7; TRBD2 matches at 9 bases. Per the germline V gene, CDR1 is SGHRS and CDR2 is YFSETQ. The CDR3 contains 18 residues. The V gene end was trimmed by 6 bases and the J gene end by 1 base; junction bases not matched to a gene: 17. The CDR3: CASTPGPFRTSDSYEQYF. The CDR3 DNA is TGCGCCAGCACCCCTGGTCCGTTCCGGACTAGCGATTCCTACGAGCAGTACTTC.

The chain recombines TRBV5-1 with TRBJ2-6, with TRBD1 matching 9 bases. CDR1 SGHRS and CDR2 YFSETQ come from the germline V gene. The length of the CDR3 is 17 residues. J gave up 0 bases and V 4 bases, and 5 bases lay outside the gene matches. CDR3 residues: CASSATGGTSGANVLTF. The CDR3 DNA follows: TGCGCCAGCAGCGCGACAGGGGGGACCTCTGGGGCCAACGTCCTGACTTTC.

This chain uses TRBV5-1 with TRBJ1-5, with D perhaps TRBD1 (6 bases). The CDR3 length is 14 residues. Germline CDR1 reads SGHRS; CDR2 reads YFSETQ. The germline V and J ends were trimmed by 3 bases and 1 base, with 8 bases remaining between them. The CDR3 nucleotides read TGCGCCAGCAGCTCAGGGGACAGCAATCAGCCCCAGCATTTT. Amino acids: CASSSGDSNQPQHF.

Details on this clone: Germline is not matched at one junction end, which may reflect a read error. The chain combines TRBV7-9 with TRBJ1-1, with D tentatively TRBD1 (6 bases). This CDR3 is 14 amino acids long. Per germline, CDR1 SEHNR and CDR2 FQNEAQ (reference sequence). CDR3 sequence (DNA): TGTGCCAGCAGCTCGAGCCCTGCCCGGGACACTTTTCTCTTT. Amino acid sequence: CASSSSPARDTFLF.

The chain links TRBV19 to TRBJ2-7, with TRBD1 matching 9 bases. Germline CDR1 and CDR2: LNHDA and SQIVND (reference sequence). The CDR3 length is 13 residues. The trim removed 3 bases at V and 5 bases at J, leaving 2 bases unmatched. CDR3 in DNA: TGTGCCAGTAGTATCGACAGGGGGAACGAGCAGTACTTC. It is translated as CASSIDRGNEQYF.

This chain joins TRBV11-2 and TRBJ2-3, with 12 bases that match TRBD1. V shed 0 bases and J 5 bases; nucleotides not matched to a gene: 3. Germline loops: CDR1 SGHAT, CDR2 FQNNGV. The CDR3 has 16 residues. The CDR3 nucleotides read TGTGCCAGCAGCTTAGAGGGACAGGGGGCGAGAGATACGCAGTATTTT. This codes for CASSLEGQGARDTQYF.

The CDR3 DNA follows: TGCGCCAGCAGCAGGGCATTCAACAGGGATATTGGCTATGGCTACACCTTC. Residues: CASSRAFNRDIGYGYTF. The chain uses TRBV4-1 and TRBJ1-2, with D perhaps matching TRBD1 (6 bases). Per germline, CDR1 MGHRA and CDR2 YSYEKL. This CDR3 spans 17 amino acids. The V end was cut by 5 bases, the J end by 4 bases, with 23 bases between.

This chain uses TRBV27 with TRBJ2-3; weak D call: TRBD1 (6 bases). Trimming stripped 4 bases from V and 2 bases from J, with 19 bases between. CDR1 and CDR2 (germline): MNHEY, SMNVEV (reference sequence). The CDR3 length is 17 residues. The CDR3 is CASSSQPWTEATDTQYF. For the CDR3, the DNA is TGTGCCAGCAGTTCGCAACCTTGGACAGAGGCCACAGATACGCAGTATTTT.

The chain carries TRBV27 and TRBJ2-7; D is possibly TRBD1 (5 bases). The CDR3 spans 12 residues. The V and J ends lost 10 bases and 2 bases respectively, with 12 bases between them. The germline gives CDR1 MNHEY, CDR2 SMNVEV (reference sequence). CDR3 in amino acids: CATDRQAYEQYF. The CDR3 coding sequence is TGTGCCACCGACAGACAAGCCTACGAGCAGTACTTC.

This sequence joins TRBV5-1 and TRBJ2-5; 9 bases agree with TRBD2. The end of the DNA is better explained by TRBJ2-7, so the J call may be wrong. The CDR3 is made up of 16 amino acids. Germline V gene lookup returns CDR1 SGHRS and CDR2 YFSETQ. CDR3 coding DNA: TGCGCCAGCAGCTTGGCCCGGGATAGCGGGAGCTACGAGCAGTACTTC. It encodes CASSLARDSGSYEQYF.